These T cell receptor beta chains were read from a single sample in a study of metastatic and nonmetastatic thyroid tumors. From the PCR reads, TCRdb re-called clones with MiXCR. The sample holds 15,000 to 25,000 clones, roughly 25% seen once. The sequenced sample consisted of blood. Receptor source: a male donor with papillary thyroid cancer or a benign thyroid nodule (not recorded which). Some clones in this sample may be carry-over from other donors' samples. CDR3s include the opening cysteine and the closing phenylalanine or tryptophan. A D gene is named only where the DNA matches it firmly. Clone size, where shown, is once, few, many, or a class for clones that have expanded.

d_gene,v_gene,abundance,CDR3aa
TRBD1,TRBV20-1,NA,CSASGQGENYGYTF
TRBD1,TRBV6-5,medium-sized,CASSYLGQVANYGYTF
NA,TRBV28,NA,CASSLSLTGYTF
NA,TRBV19,NA,CASGSWIEQYF
NA,TRBV7-3,NA,CASSLFGKTDTQYF
NA,TRBV6-6,medium-sized,CASSYSGEPNEKLFF
NA,TRBV19,NA,CASSAGTGASGNTIYF
NA,TRBV11-2,NA,CASSSPPQGAYNSPLHF
TRBD1,TRBV6-5,medium-sized,CASSYSSGGNSPLHF
NA,TRBV11-2,NA,CASIPVGLQETQYF
TRBD2,TRBV24-1,medium-sized,CATSDISGKQETQYF
NA,TRBV11-2,few,CASSSQITTAGELFF
NA,TRBV5-1,NA,CASSLEADNSYEQYF
TRBD2,TRBV5-1,NA,CTSSLLLAGGGGETKYF
NA,TRBV5-6,NA,CASSLGPRSPFTGELFF
TRBD2,TRBV20-1,medium-sized,CSAQGLAGLQFF
TRBD1,TRBV28,NA,CASKGDRTYYGYTF
NA,TRBV6-1,few,CASNRQLSTDTQYF
TRBD2,TRBV20-1,NA,CSATTAGGPTDTQYF
NA,TRBV11-1,NA,CASSLAEEGTNYGYTF
TRBD1,TRBV19,NA,CASSTLQGVGYNEQFF
NA,TRBV4-1,medium-sized,CASSQGVFGTPYEQYF
TRBD2,TRBV9,few,CASSGVLETSVSYEQYF
TRBD1,TRBV7-2,NA,CASSLGQGTEAFF
NA,TRBV12-5,NA,CASALGAGEQFF
TRBD1,TRBV11-2,NA,CASSRDRGLGGELFF
NA,TRBV24-1,NA,CATSDGGWQPYTGELFF
TRBD1,TRBV19,once,CASSPSPGQGVGNTEAFF
NA,TRBV7-3,NA,CASSLRDLGTGELFF
NA,TRBV12-3/TRBV12-4,few,CASSRSGANVLTF
NA,TRBV11-2,few,CASSLVAGHSYEQYF
NA,TRBV24-1,few,CATSDLETGGAFF
NA,TRBV28,NA,CASSLRGATGMNTEAFF
NA,TRBV20-1,few,CSAEGPEVSTEAFF
NA,TRBV20-1,many,CSAGSGPNQPQHF
TRBD1,TRBV12-3/TRBV12-4,NA,CARSNWDRGDTQYF
NA,TRBV10-3,NA,CAISSRERDEQFF
TRBD2,TRBV7-6,NA,CASSVSGGRNEQFF
NA,TRBV6-1,few,CASRPLVVTEAFF
TRBD2,TRBV19,few,CASSPYAGGGEQYF
NA,TRBV30,few,CAWSRNSGNTIYF
NA,TRBV2,NA,CASSEAYRWRGGYTF
TRBD1,TRBV12-3/TRBV12-4,few,CASSSSPGQLAYEQYF
TRBD1,TRBV19,NA,CAASTGADTQYF
TRBD1,TRBV30,many,CAWSVRGTGSNQPQHF
NA,TRBV28,NA,CASSRDTSKDTKYF
NA,TRBV3-1,NA,CASSQLLGAYEQYF